This T cell receptor beta chain was sequenced for a study of blood T cells in healthy people across ages. A second PCR of roughly 6 to 12 cycles used a sample-barcoded 5' primer and a J-beta primer mix. In TCRdb, the 5' RACE reads were re-called with MiXCR into one record per CDR3 protein. In the table there are more than 1,400,000 distinct CDR3 sequences, 42% of which are singletons. V lost 2 bases to trimming and J lost 2 bases, with 13 bases between them. The germline V gene encodes CDR1 DFQATT and CDR2 SNEGSKA (reference sequence). CDR3 length: 14 residues. This clonotype has a handful of counts. The rearrangement links TRBV20-1 to TRBJ2-7; D remains ambiguous. The sequence was collected from a woman aged 18-29 years in good health. Sequenced sample: blood. The CDR3 sequence: CSARMGQDPYEQYF. CDR3 bases: TGCAGTGCTAGAATGGGTCAGGACCCCTACGAGCAGTACTTC.